This T cell receptor (beta chain) appears in the sequencing data of a study of blood T cell repertoires in COVID-19. Study-level information: Researchers got acute and convalescent COVID-19 samples from the United States, Italy and Spain.

This CDR3 has 18 residues. V was pared by 7 bases and J by 4 bases, with 19 bases of the junction left unmatched. CDR1 and CDR2 (germline): SNHLY, FYNNEI. TCRdb keeps only in-frame clones here, not all; method: immunoSEQ multiplex PCR. Of 200,000 to 250,000 clones listed, approximately 77% were seen once; the top ten hold around 3.3%. The receptor's source is a woman of 80 years or more with acute or convalescent COVID-19. The chain recombines TRBV2 with TRBJ1-1; 9 bases fit TRBD1. Source material: peripheral blood. As DNA, the CDR3 is TGTGCCAGCACCCTCGGGACAGGGCAAACAAGACTTAGCACTGAAGCTTTCTTT. Encoded protein: CASTLGTGQTRLSTEAFF.